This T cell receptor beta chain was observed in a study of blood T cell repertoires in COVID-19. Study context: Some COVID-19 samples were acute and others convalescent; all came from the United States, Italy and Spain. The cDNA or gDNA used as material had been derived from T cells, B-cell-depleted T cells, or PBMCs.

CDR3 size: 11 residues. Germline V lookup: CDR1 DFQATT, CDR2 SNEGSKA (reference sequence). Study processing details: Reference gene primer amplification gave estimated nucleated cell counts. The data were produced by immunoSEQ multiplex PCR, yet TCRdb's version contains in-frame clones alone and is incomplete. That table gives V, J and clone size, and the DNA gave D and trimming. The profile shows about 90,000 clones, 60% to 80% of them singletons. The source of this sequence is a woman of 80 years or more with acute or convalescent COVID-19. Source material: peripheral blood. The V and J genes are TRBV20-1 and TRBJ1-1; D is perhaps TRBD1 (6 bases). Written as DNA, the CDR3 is TGCAGGGGGAGGGGGGCCGCTGAAGCTTTCTTT. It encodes CRGRGAAEAFF.